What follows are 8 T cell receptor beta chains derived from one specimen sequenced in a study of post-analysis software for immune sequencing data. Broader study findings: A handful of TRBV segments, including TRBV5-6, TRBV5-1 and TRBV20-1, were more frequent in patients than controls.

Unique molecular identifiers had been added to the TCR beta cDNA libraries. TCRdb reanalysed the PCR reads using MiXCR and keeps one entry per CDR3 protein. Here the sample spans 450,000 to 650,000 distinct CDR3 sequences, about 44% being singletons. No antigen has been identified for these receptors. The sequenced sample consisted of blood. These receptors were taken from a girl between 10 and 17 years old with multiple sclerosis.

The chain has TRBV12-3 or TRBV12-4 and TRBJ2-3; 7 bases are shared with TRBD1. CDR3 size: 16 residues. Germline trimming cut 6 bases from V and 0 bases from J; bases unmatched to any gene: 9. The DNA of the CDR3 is TGTGCCAGCAGCAACCCGAGGGGGCTGAGCACAGATACGCAGTATTTT. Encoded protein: CASSNPRGLSTDTQYF.

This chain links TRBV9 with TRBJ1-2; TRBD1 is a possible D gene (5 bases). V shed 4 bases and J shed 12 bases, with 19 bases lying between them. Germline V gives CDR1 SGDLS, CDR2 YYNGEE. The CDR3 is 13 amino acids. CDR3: CASSLVLKTGHTF. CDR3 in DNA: TGTGCCAGCAGCCTCGTACTCAAAACAGGACACACCTTC.

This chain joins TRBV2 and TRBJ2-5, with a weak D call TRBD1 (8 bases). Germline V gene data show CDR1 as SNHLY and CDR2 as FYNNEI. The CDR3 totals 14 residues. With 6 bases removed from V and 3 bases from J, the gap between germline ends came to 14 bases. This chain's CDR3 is CASRDREGEETQYF. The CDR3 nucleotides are TGTGCCAGCAGGGACAGGGAGGGGGAAGAGACCCAGTACTTC.

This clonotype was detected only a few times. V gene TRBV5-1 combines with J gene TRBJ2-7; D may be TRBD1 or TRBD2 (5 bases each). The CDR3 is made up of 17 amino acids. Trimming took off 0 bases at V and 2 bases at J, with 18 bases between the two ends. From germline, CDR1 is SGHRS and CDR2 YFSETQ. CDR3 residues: CASSLALRTGPTYEQYF. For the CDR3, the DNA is TGCGCCAGCAGCTTGGCACTCCGGACGGGACCTACCTACGAGCAGTACTTC.

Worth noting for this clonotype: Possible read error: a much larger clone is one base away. The CDR3 here is CASSELGVLAKNIQDF. In DNA, the CDR3 is TGCGCCAGCAGTGAACTAGGAGTACTAGCCAAAAACATTCAGGACTTC. The genes are TRBV10-2 and TRBJ2-4; a possible D gene is TRBD2 (6 bases). Germline values: CDR1 WSHSY, CDR2 SAAADI. The CDR3 is 16 residues long.

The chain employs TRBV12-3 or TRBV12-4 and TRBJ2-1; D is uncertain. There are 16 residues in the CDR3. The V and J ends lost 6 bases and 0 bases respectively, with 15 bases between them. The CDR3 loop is CASSPLSGGSYNEQFF. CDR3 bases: TGTGCCAGCAGCCCCCTGTCGGGTGGCTCCTACAATGAGCAGTTCTTC.

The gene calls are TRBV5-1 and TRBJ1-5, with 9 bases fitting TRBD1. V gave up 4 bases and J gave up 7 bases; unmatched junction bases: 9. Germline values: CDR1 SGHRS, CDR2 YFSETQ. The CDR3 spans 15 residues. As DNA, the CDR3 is TGCGCCAGCAGCCCGGGACAGGGAACACACCAGCCCCAGCATTTT. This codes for CASSPGQGTHQPQHF. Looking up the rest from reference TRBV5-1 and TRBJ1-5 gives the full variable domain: KAGVTQTPRYLIKTRGQQVTLSCSPISGHRSVSWYQQTPGQGLQFLFEYFSETQRNKGNFPGRFSGRQFSNSRSEMNVSTLELGDSALYLCASSPGQGTHQPQHFGDGTRLSIL.

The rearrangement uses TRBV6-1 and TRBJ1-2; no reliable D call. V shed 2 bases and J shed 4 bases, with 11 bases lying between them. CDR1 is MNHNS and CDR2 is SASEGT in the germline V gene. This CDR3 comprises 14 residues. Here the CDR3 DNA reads TGTGCCAGCAGTGAACTCAGCCAACCCTATGGCTACACCTTC. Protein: CASSELSQPYGYTF.